A single sample is the source of the 14 T cell receptor beta chains below, sequenced in a study of neoadjuvant anti-PD-1 for oral cavity cancer. Assay: immunoSEQ multiplex PCR; the TCRdb copy retains only in-frame clones and omits some. Among 11,000 to 15,000 clones listed, about 70% were seen once. The sample here was PBMCs, taken before nivolumab (anti-PD-1) treatment. The receptors were gathered from a person between 35 and 79 years old with oral cavity squamous cell carcinoma.

The chain uses TRBV2 and TRBJ2-1; the D gene is possibly TRBD1 (6 bases). Germline CDR1 is SNHLY and CDR2 is FYNNEI. Trimming pared 6 bases from V and 10 bases from J, leaving 16 bases between. The CDR3 has 13 amino acids. The CDR3 DNA follows: TGTGCCAGCAGCAGACAGGAGTCTGAGGAGCAGTTCTTC. It specifies CASSRQESEEQFF.

This chain uses TRBV27 with TRBJ2-5, with 14 bases lining up with TRBD2. V was pared by 2 bases and J by 4 bases, with 6 bases of the junction left unmatched. Germline V gives CDR1 MNHEY, CDR2 SMNVEV (reference sequence). This CDR3 is built from 17 residues. CDR3 nucleotide sequence: TGTGCCAGCAGTTTAGGCCCCGGGACTAGCGGGAGAGAGACCCAGTACTTC. Translating it yields CASSLGPGTSGRETQYF.

The genes are TRBV5-4 and TRBJ2-5; D is perhaps TRBD1 (5 bases). The V end was cut by 4 bases, the J end by 5 bases, with 21 bases between. Looked up from germline, CDR1 is SGHNT and CDR2 is YYREEE (reference sequence). There are 16 residues in the CDR3. This chain's CDR3 is CASSLAPQGMGETQYF. In DNA, the CDR3 is TGTGCCAGCAGCCTTGCGCCCCAGGGTATGGGGGAGACCCAGTACTTC.

This clone came up a few times. This chain joins TRBV28 and TRBJ1-2; 7 positions match TRBD1. Germline CDR1 reads MDHEN; CDR2 reads SYDVKM. The CDR3 runs 14 residues. Unmatched junction bases numbered 3, after V lost 4 bases and J lost 1 base. The CDR3 DNA is TGTGCCAGCAGTTACCAGGGGGGTAACTATGGCTACACCTTC. It translates to CASSYQGGNYGYTF.

The V gene is TRBV19, the J gene TRBJ1-5, with TRBD1 identical over 7 bases. The CDR3 length is 14 residues. The junction had 5 bases not matched to a gene; V was cut back by 6 bases and J by 3 bases. Germline V lookup: CDR1 LNHDA, CDR2 SQIVND (reference sequence). The CDR3 DNA is TGTGCCAGTAGGGATACAGGGGCCAATCAGCCCCAGCATTTT. As protein: CASRDTGANQPQHF.

This clone was picked up a small number of times. The chain recombines TRBV28 with TRBJ2-5, with a weak D call TRBD1 (6 bases). V shed 3 bases and J shed 3 bases, with 11 bases lying between them. The CDR3 spans 14 residues. In germline, CDR1 is MDHEN, CDR2 SYDVKM. The CDR3 region is CASSFPPGEETQYF. The CDR3 DNA reads as TGTGCCAGCAGTTTCCCCCCAGGGGAAGAGACCCAGTACTTC.

The rearrangement uses TRBV5-1 and TRBJ2-1, with D possibly TRBD1 on 6 matching bases. CDR1 and CDR2 (germline): SGHRS, YFSETQ. V lost 3 bases to trimming and J lost 8 bases, with 21 bases between them. There are 16 residues in the CDR3. This chain's CDR3 is CASSSLKSGTIHEQFF. DNA for the CDR3: TGCGCCAGCAGCTCATTAAAATCCGGGACAATCCATGAGCAGTTCTTC.

Of note for this clone: At one end the junction does not follow the germline gene, possibly because of a read error. The chain combines TRBV2 with TRBJ1-1; D is unresolved. The CDR3 sequence is 14 residues long. Germline V gene sequence: CDR1 SNHLY, CDR2 FYNNEI. The CDR3 DNA follows: TGTGCGAGCAGCGTTTCAGGTAGTGTCCCTGAAGCTTTCTTT. It encodes CASSVSGSVPEAFF.

The table lists this clone with a count of one. This sequence joins TRBV11-3 and TRBJ2-2; TRBD2 matches 7 bases. Unmatched junction bases numbered 4, after V lost 6 bases and J lost 0 bases. The CDR3 spans 15 residues. CDR1 is SGHNT and CDR2 is YENEEA in the germline V gene. This CDR3 reads CASSSSGSNTGELFF. CDR3 coding DNA: TGTGCCAGCAGTTCTAGCGGCTCGAACACCGGGGAGCTGTTTTTT.

The chain combines TRBV5-6 with TRBJ2-1; D gene ambiguous. The V gene's germline CDR1 is SGHDT and CDR2 YYEEEE. The CDR3 is made up of 12 amino acids. Trimming shortened V by 0 bases and J by 9 bases, and 7 bases separated the two germline ends. The CDR3 loop reads CASSLVKAEQFF. CDR3 DNA sequence: TGTGCCAGCAGCTTGGTGAAGGCTGAGCAGTTCTTC.

This chain uses TRBV23-1 with TRBJ2-7, with D possibly matching TRBD1 (7 bases). TRBV23-1 carries the ORF label, with uncertain function. V lost 3 bases and J lost 5, with 20 bases in between. The CDR3 extends over 16 amino acids. CDR3 bases: TGCGCCAGCAGTCATCCCGGGCAGGGGGGACAGAACGAGCAGTACTTC. Translating it yields CASSHPGQGGQNEQYF.

The chain couples TRBV10-3 to TRBJ2-1; 11 nucleotides align to TRBD1. Germline CDR1 reads ENHRY; CDR2 reads SYGVKD. With V trimmed by 2 bases and J by 6 bases, 3 bases remained unmatched. The length of the CDR3 is 15 residues. The CDR3 here is CAISEPGQGVNEQFF. CDR3 in DNA: TGTGCCATCAGTGAGCCGGGACAGGGGGTCAATGAGCAGTTCTTC.

The CDR3, as DNA: TGTGCCTGGAGTGTAATGGACAGGGTGAGTGCTGAAGCTTTCTTT. Its protein product is CAWSVMDRVSAEAFF. This rearrangement joins TRBV30 to TRBJ1-1, with 8 bases that match TRBD1. The CDR3 sequence is 15 residues long. Germline V gene sequence: CDR1 GTSNPN, CDR2 SVGIG (reference sequence). Trimming removed 0 bases from V and 6 bases from J; junction bases left unmatched: 9. The whole variable domain, filled in from reference TRBV30 and TRBJ1-1, reads SQTIHQWPATLVQPVGSPLSLECTVEGTSNPNLYWYRQAAGRGLQLLFYSVGIGQISSEVPQNLSASRPQDRQFILSSKKLLLSDSGFYLCAWSVMDRVSAEAFFGQGTRLTVV.

The CDR3 bases are TGTGCCAGCAGCCTCCGACTAGCGGGGGGGCCAGATACGCAGTATTTT. This sequence encodes CASSLRLAGGPDTQYF. The J gene is TRBJ2-3, the V gene TRBV7-3; 14 nucleotides match TRBD2. The J segment lost 4 bases and the V segment lost 5 bases, leaving 5 bases of the junction unmatched. CDR1 is SGHTA and CDR2 is FQGTGA in the germline V gene. This CDR3 contains 16 residues.